The sequence of this T cell receptor (beta chain) was determined in a study of blood T cell repertoires in COVID-19 (dated by TCRdb to between 2020 and 2021). Turning to the overall study: Samples from collaborators originated in the United States, Italy and Spain and spanned both the acute and convalescent phases of COVID-19. The material from the prospective study consisted of cDNA or gDNA derived from T cells, B-cell-depleted T cells, or PBMCs. The dataset comprised deeply sampled blood TCRbeta repertoires from subjects exposed to, actively infected with, or recovered from COVID-19. The repertoires were released in a freely available public database meant as a resource for research on the immune response to SARS-CoV-2. The samples were drawn from two sources: the first 160 participants of the ongoing ImmuneRACE study, and 1,200 or so subjects contributed by 6 global collaborators. The sample metadata nearly always contained a de-identified subject ID, COVID-19 status, age in years and sex. Where available, HLA class I and class II types were taken from metadata supplied by the sample provider and were not determined by assay-based typing. Overall results and qualifications from the work: Clinical and demographic metadata were provided uncurated, with the amount varying by source and participant.

The V end loses 5 bases and the J end loses 5 bases, and a stretch of 13 bases separates them. Reading from cysteine to phenylalanine, the CDR3 counts 13 amino acids. The DNA shown is the 39-base CDR3, in frame from base 1. The CDR1 and CDR2 encoded by the germline V gene (reference sequence) are MNHEY and SMNVEV. In Seattle, one collaborating source enrolled patients while the infection was active and tracked those patients longitudinally over the course of disease. Whole blood was collected in K2EDTA tubes by collaborating institutions according to the institutions' own protocols. For TCRbeta analysis, collaborators shipped samples as frozen whole blood, isolated PBMCs, or DNA extracted from either of those sample types. A remark on this clone: This clone's antigen is unknown. Nothing much larger sits one base from this clone, and base qualities are not available.

TCRbeta CDR3 regions were amplified from genomic DNA by means of the immunoSEQ Assay, a bias-controlled multiplex PCR. The authors' analysis ran thus. The number of nucleated cells in each sample was estimated from the amplification of reference gene primers within the assay. To quantify the absolute abundance of each unique TCRbeta CDR3 rearrangement, sequence reads were collapsed and filtered. For each sample, productive Simpson clonality was calculated as the square root of Simpson's diversity index over productive rearrangements. TCRdb provides this immuneACCESS table in a form limited to in-frame rearrangements. Some clones are lacking; in checked studies, under half of them reflect an unresolved V gene, and why the rest are absent is not known. Clone size and the V and J calls come from that table; the DNA yielded D and trimming. The sample yields 150,000 or so clones; approximately 90% were counted once. Around an eighth of the sample belongs to the ten largest clones.

Rearrangement joined TRBV27 to TRBJ2-7; 6 matching bases give a weak D call of TRBD1. The receptor was derived from a man aged 18 to 35 with COVID-19, enrolled during active disease. The specimen was peripheral blood. In nucleotide form, the sequence is TGTGCCAGCAGTGAGACAGGTGTCCACGAGCAGTACTTC. It encodes CASSETGVHEQYF.